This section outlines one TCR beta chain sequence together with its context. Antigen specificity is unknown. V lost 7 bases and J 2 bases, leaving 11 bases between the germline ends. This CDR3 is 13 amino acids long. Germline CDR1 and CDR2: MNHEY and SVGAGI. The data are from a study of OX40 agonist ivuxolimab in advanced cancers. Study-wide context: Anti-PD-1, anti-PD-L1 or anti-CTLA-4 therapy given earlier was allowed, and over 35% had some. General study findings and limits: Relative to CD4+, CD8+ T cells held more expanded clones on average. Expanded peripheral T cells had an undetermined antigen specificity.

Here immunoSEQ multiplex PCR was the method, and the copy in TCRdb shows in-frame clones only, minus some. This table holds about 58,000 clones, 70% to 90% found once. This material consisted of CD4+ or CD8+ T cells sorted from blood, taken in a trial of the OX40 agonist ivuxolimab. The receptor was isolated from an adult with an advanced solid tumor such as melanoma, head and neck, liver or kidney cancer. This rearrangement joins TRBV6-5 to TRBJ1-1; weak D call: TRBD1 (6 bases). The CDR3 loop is CASIGTPNTEAFF. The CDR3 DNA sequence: TGTGCCAGCATCGGGACACCTAACACTGAAGCTTTCTTT.